The T cell receptor (beta chain) under discussion was sequenced for a study of blood T cell repertoires in COVID-19. About the research overall: Sample material is recorded as cDNA or gDNA derived from T cells, B-cell-depleted T cells, or PBMCs.

V lost 5 bases, J lost 7 bases, and 18 bases stayed unmatched. Germline loops: CDR1 LNHDA, CDR2 SQIVND (reference sequence). The CDR3 extends over 17 amino acids. Individuals drawn from 20 to 30 US areas were about 18 to 100 years old. Resolution of symptoms, clearance, or two negative PCRs was present in recovered Cohort 3 donors. Source study methods: Using reference gene primer amplification, nucleated cell counts were estimated. Repertoires were generated with immunoSEQ multiplex PCR, while TCRdb's copy carries only in-frame clones and drops some. Clonal size and the V and J genes are those of that table, whereas D and trimming came from the DNA. The sample lists roughly 400,000 clones, under 90% occurring once.

The sequence was obtained from a woman aged 30 to 39 who had recovered from COVID-19. Specimen: PBMCs or T cells enriched from blood (not recorded which). The V and J genes are TRBV19 and TRBJ2-5; the match to TRBD2 covers 8 bases. Here the CDR3 reads CASSGGGSGATGWTQYF. CDR3 in DNA: TGTGCCAGTAGTGGGGGGGGTAGCGGGGCCACCGGATGGACCCAGTACTTC.